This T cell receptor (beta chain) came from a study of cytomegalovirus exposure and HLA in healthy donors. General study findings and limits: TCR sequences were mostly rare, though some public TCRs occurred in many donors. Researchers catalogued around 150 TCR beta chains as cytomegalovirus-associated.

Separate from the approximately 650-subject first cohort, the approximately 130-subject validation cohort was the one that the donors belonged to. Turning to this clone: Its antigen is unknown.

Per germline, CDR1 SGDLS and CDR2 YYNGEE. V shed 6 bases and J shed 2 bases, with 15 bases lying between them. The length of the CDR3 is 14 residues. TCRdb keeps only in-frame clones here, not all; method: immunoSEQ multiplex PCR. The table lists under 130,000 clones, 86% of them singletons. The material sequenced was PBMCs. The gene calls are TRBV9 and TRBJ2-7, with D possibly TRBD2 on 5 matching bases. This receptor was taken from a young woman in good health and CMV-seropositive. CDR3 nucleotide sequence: TGTGCCAGCACCAGGACCGCCGGGGCCTACGAGCAGTACTTC. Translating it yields CASTRTAGAYEQYF.